This T cell receptor (beta chain) was recorded in a study of graft-versus-host responses after intestinal transplantation. Study summary: The whole recipient group had anti-thymocyte globulin induction followed by tacrolimus and steroids for three to four years.

Of note for this clone: The antigen remains unidentified.

The study's findings and limits: Researchers found peak circulating GvH clone levels linked to early post-transplant HvG declines.

Only in-frame clones appear in the TCRdb table, and some are missing; sequencing was by immunoSEQ multiplex PCR. The sample consists of about 98,000 clones, about 82% of them appearing once. The CDR3 sequence is 14 residues long. Germline lookup yields CDR1 LNHDA and CDR2 SQIVND (reference sequence). V lost 1 base, J lost 1 base, and 7 bases lay in between. The V and J genes are TRBV19 and TRBJ2-5; D is ambiguous. The sequence came from a human patient who received an intestinal transplant, so some T cells may come from the graft donor. This specimen consisted of PBMCs, obtained 255 days after intestinal transplant. CDR3 bases: TGTGCCAGTAGTATAGGTACCATCCAAGAGACCCAGTACTTC. Amino acid sequence: CASSIGTIQETQYF. Variable domain in full (rest from reference TRBV19 and TRBJ2-5): DGGITQSPKYLFRKEGQNVTLSCEQNLNHDAMYWYRQDPGQGLRLIYYSQIVNDFQKGDIAEGYSVSREKKESFPLTVTSAQKNPTAFYLCASSIGTIQETQYFGPGTRLLVL.